This T cell receptor beta chain came from a study of response to subunit inactivated influenza vaccine. This clonotype was observed a few times. TCRdb fed the RT-PCR reads into MiXCR, producing one record per CDR3 protein. Of hundreds of thousands of distinct CDR3 sequences listed, approximately 10% are singletons. Deletions cut 4 bases from V and 0 bases from J, with 11 bases between. Looked up from germline, CDR1 is SGDLS and CDR2 is YYNGEE. CDR3 length: 15 amino acids. The same specimen was also included in a second study, on T cells expressing NK-cell markers. That study reports: A 5'RACE template switching approach incorporating UMIs was used to make TCR beta cDNA. Among the eight sequenced donors, seven tested HCMV-seropositive and one tested seronegative.

Sequenced material: PBMCs from blood, taken on the day of vaccination. This clonotype was obtained from a man aged 45 to 65 who received an inactivated influenza vaccine. V is TRBV9 and J is TRBJ1-5, with D uncertain. CDR3 coding DNA: TGTGCCAGCAGCCCGGACGGAACTAGCAATCAGCCCCAGCATTTT. Translated: CASSPDGTSNQPQHF.